What follows are 19 T cell receptor beta chains derived from one specimen sequenced in a study of blood T cell repertoires in COVID-19. Sequenced by immunoSEQ multiplex PCR; TCRdb stores in-frame clones only, minus some. The sample shows some 110,000 clones, approximately 84% of them seen only once. The sequencing input was peripheral blood. These receptors were taken from a man between 60 and 75 years old with acute or convalescent COVID-19.

J is TRBJ2-5 and V is TRBV6-5; D is possibly TRBD2 (6 bases). The length of the CDR3 is 14 residues. Germline CDR1 MNHEY, CDR2 SVGAGI. Between the trimmed V and J ends, which lost 5 bases and 5 bases, there was a span of 15 bases. The CDR3 region is CASSTPGLTETQYF. The CDR3 coding sequence is TGTGCCAGCAGTACCCCGGGACTTACGGAGACCCAGTACTTC.

The chain uses TRBV7-9 and TRBJ2-5; D gene ambiguous. The ends were cut back, 4 bases at V and 2 bases at J, with 14 bases in the middle. Germline values: CDR1 SEHNR, CDR2 FQNEAQ (reference sequence). The CDR3 loop spans 15 amino acids. CDR3 coding DNA: TGTGCCAGCAGCTCCAGATATGCCAGACAAGAGACCCAGTACTTC. It translates to CASSSRYARQETQYF.

The rearrangement uses TRBV5-1 and TRBJ1-1; 7 bases match TRBD1. The CDR3 extends over 14 amino acids. The germline V gene encodes CDR1 SGHRS and CDR2 YFSETQ. The junction had 7 bases not matched to a gene; V was cut back by 4 bases and J by 4 bases. CDR3 protein: CASSIQGSGTEAFF. In DNA, the CDR3 is TGCGCCAGCAGCATACAGGGGTCGGGCACTGAAGCTTTCTTT.

This clone has a single count. The chain has TRBV28 and TRBJ1-1; tentative D call: TRBD1 (5 bases). Trimming cost V 6 bases and J 5 bases, with 19 bases left between them. Germline CDR1 reads MDHEN; CDR2 reads SYDVKM. This CDR3 spans 15 amino acids. The CDR3: CASSPPGGEWTEAFF. The CDR3 DNA is TGTGCCAGCAGCCCCCCGGGGGGGGAATGGACTGAAGCTTTCTTT.

J is TRBJ1-1 and V is TRBV11-2; unclear D gene. The CDR3 consists of 14 residues. The V end was cut by 7 bases, the J end by 7 bases, with 19 bases between. Germline CDR1 reads SGHAT; CDR2 reads FQNNGV. The CDR3 DNA sequence: TGTGCCAGCACCCATCCGCGCCTTGTCGATGAAGCTTTCTTT. Its translation is CASTHPRLVDEAFF.

This clone was observed a few times. V usage is TRBV7-8 and J usage is TRBJ2-1; D is possibly TRBD2 (5 bases). Trimming took off 5 bases at V and 0 bases at J, with 11 bases between the two ends. CDR3 length: 15 amino acids. Germline lookup yields CDR1 SGHVS and CDR2 FQNEAQ. The CDR3 is CASSPWTLSYNEQFF. CDR3 nucleotide sequence: TGTGCCAGCAGCCCCTGGACTCTCTCCTACAATGAGCAGTTCTTC.

The chain uses TRBV27 and TRBJ1-2, with TRBD1 as a possible D gene (6 bases). Trimming stripped 5 bases from V and 3 bases from J, with 10 bases between. Per germline, CDR1 MNHEY and CDR2 SMNVEV (reference sequence). CDR3 size: 13 residues. CDR3 sequence: CASSPEGDYGYTF. In DNA form, the CDR3 reads TGTGCCAGCAGTCCCGAGGGGGACTATGGCTACACCTTC.

The chain couples TRBV11-2 to TRBJ2-1; D remains ambiguous. The ends were cut back, 0 bases at V and 4 bases at J, with 10 bases in the middle. The CDR3 spans 15 residues. The germline V gene encodes CDR1 SGHAT and CDR2 FQNNGV. As DNA, the CDR3 is TGTGCCAGCAGCTTAGACCCCGGGTATTACAATGAGCAGTTCTTC. Protein: CASSLDPGYYNEQFF.

This clone has more than one count but fewer than ten. V and J are TRBV5-5 and TRBJ1-6; a weak D match, TRBD1 (6 bases). CDR1 and CDR2 from the germline V gene are SGHKS and YYEKEE (reference sequence). Trimming took 4 bases from V and 9 from J, leaving 17 bases between them. The CDR3 loop spans 15 amino acids. CDR3 nucleotide sequence: TGTGCCAGCAGCAGCGACGGGGGGCGCGTTTCACCCCTCCACTTT. Residues: CASSSDGGRVSPLHF.

This chain links TRBV12-3 or TRBV12-4 with TRBJ2-5; D is unclear. V lost 4 bases and J lost 5, with 8 bases in between. The CDR3 loop spans 12 amino acids. This CDR3 is CASSSPSETQYF. The CDR3 nucleotides are TGTGCCAGCAGTTCCCCCTCGGAGACCCAGTACTTC.

The CDR3 coding sequence is TGTGCCAGCAGTTACGTGGCGGGAGACTACAATGAGCAGTTCTTC. It codes for CASSYVAGDYNEQFF. The chain combines TRBV6-5 with TRBJ2-1; TRBD2 aligns across 7 bases. V lost 2 bases, J lost 3 bases, and 4 bases stayed unmatched. The CDR3 covers 15 residues. The germline CDR1 and CDR2 sequences are MNHEY and SVGAGI.

This chain joins TRBV5-4 and TRBJ1-1; 9 positions match TRBD1. V trimming: 4 bases; J trimming: 2 bases; junction bases outside the gene matches: 6. Germline loops: CDR1 SGHNT, CDR2 YYREEE (reference sequence). The CDR3 spans 15 residues. The CDR3 region is CASSGKTGGNTEAFF. Written as DNA, the CDR3 is TGTGCCAGCAGCGGCAAGACAGGGGGAAACACTGAAGCTTTCTTT.

V usage is TRBV19 and J usage is TRBJ2-3; no clear D. This CDR3 is built from 12 residues. CDR1 is LNHDA, CDR2 SQIVND, per germline (reference sequence). V was clipped by 5 bases and J by 2 bases, with 5 bases between them. The CDR3 here is CASSLNTDTQYF. In DNA form, the CDR3 reads TGTGCCAGTAGTTTAAACACAGATACGCAGTATTTT.

V is TRBV6-6 and J is TRBJ2-1, with TRBD2 identical over 12 bases. Germline trimming cut 5 bases from V and 4 bases from J; bases unmatched to any gene: 6. There are 16 residues in the CDR3. CDR1 and CDR2 from the germline V gene are MNHNY and SVGAGI (reference sequence). CDR3 sequence (DNA): TGTGCCAGCAGTCGAACTAGCGGGAGGAAATACAATGAGCAGTTCTTC. It encodes CASSRTSGRKYNEQFF.

V usage is TRBV15 and J usage is TRBJ2-1, with D hard to call. V was pared by 0 bases and J by 7 bases, with 10 bases between. CDR1 and CDR2 from the germline V gene are LNHNV and YYDKDF (reference sequence). This CDR3 spans 14 amino acids. The CDR3 spells CATSRDVQVNEQFF. CDR3 DNA sequence: TGTGCCACCAGCAGAGACGTGCAGGTTAATGAGCAGTTCTTC.

Only a few counts were recorded for this clone. The J gene is TRBJ1-4, the V gene TRBV4-1; a possible D gene is TRBD1 (6 bases). This CDR3 has 15 residues. Looked up from germline, CDR1 is MGHRA and CDR2 is YSYEKL. Trimming removed 4 bases from V and 10 bases from J, with 19 bases in between. CDR3 nucleotides: TGCGCCAGCAGCCGCGTGGACAGTGAGACGATAAAACTGTTTTTT. The encoded protein is CASSRVDSETIKLFF.

The chain uses TRBV4-1 and TRBJ2-7; a weak D match, TRBD1 (7 bases). This CDR3 comprises 18 residues. V lost 2 bases and J 5 bases, leaving 25 bases between the germline ends. Germline-derived CDR1 and CDR2 are MGHRA and YSYEKL. DNA of the CDR3: TGCGCCAGCAGCCAAACCGGGGGCCGGGACAGTAAAAGGGACGAGCAGTACTTC. Translating it yields CASSQTGGRDSKRDEQYF.

This chain links TRBV29-1 with TRBJ2-7; D is perhaps TRBD1 (6 bases). Per the germline V gene, CDR1 is SQVTM and CDR2 is ANQGSEA. This CDR3 region has 12 residues. The ends were cut back, 4 bases at V and 6 bases at J, with 13 bases in the middle. Written as DNA, the CDR3 is TGCAGCGTTGCCGGGACAACAGGCGAGCAGTACGTC. This translates into CSVAGTTGEQYV.

This chain joins TRBV21-1 and TRBJ2-1; the table's D call of TRBD2 was not tested on the DNA. TRBV21-1 is flagged as a pseudogene. This CDR3 is built from 16 residues. The CDR3 region has the DNA TGTGCCAGCAGCAGTAGCGGGTACCACTCCTACAATGAGCAGTTCTTC. Translation: CASSSSGYHSYNEQFF.